A selection of T cell receptor beta chains follows, all from one sample in a study of response to subunit inactivated influenza vaccine. One entry per CDR3 protein, called by TCRdb with MiXCR from the RT-PCR reads. In the table there are 550,000 to 800,000 distinct CDR3 sequences, roughly 14% of which are singletons. The sequencing used PBMCs from blood, collected 14 days before vaccination. These receptors originate from a man in his forties or fifties who received an inactivated influenza vaccine. Both conserved end residues are part of each CDR3. Each record gives: clone size, D gene, V gene, J gene, CDR3 DNA, CDR3 protein. A D gene is named only where the DNA matches it firmly. Clone size, where shown, is once, few, many, or a class for clones that have expanded.

clone_size: NA; d_call: NA; v_call: TRBV15; j_call: TRBJ2-3; cdr3_nt: TGTGCCACCAGCAAAGGAGTCGGGGGCCCCCCAGATACGCAGTATTTT; cdr3_aa: CATSKGVGGPPDTQYF
clone_size: few; d_call: TRBD2; v_call: TRBV3-1; j_call: TRBJ2-4; cdr3_nt: TGTGCCAGCAGCCAAGAACTAGCGGGAGGCCGGGGCGGCAAAAACATTCAGTACTTC; cdr3_aa: CASSQELAGGRGGKNIQYF
clone_size: few; d_call: NA; v_call: TRBV19; j_call: TRBJ1-1; cdr3_nt: TGTGCCAGTAGTATCGACGGTGTGAAAGCTTTCTTT; cdr3_aa: CASSIDGVKAFF
clone_size: few; d_call: TRBD1; v_call: TRBV6-2/TRBV6-3; j_call: TRBJ2-4; cdr3_nt: TGTGCCAGCAGAGAGGGACAGTGGGGGAGCAAAAACATTCAGTACTTC; cdr3_aa: CASREGQWGSKNIQYF
clone_size: NA; d_call: TRBD1; v_call: TRBV7-6; j_call: TRBJ1-3; cdr3_nt: TGTGCCAGCAGCAACCCAACAGGGGGCGGTGGAAACACCATATATTTT; cdr3_aa: CASSNPTGGGGNTIYF
clone_size: many; d_call: TRBD2; v_call: TRBV11-2; j_call: TRBJ2-7; cdr3_nt: TGTGCCAGCAGCTTAGGACTAGCGGGCCTTTACGAGCAGTACTTC; cdr3_aa: CASSLGLAGLYEQYF
clone_size: many; d_call: TRBD1; v_call: TRBV29-1; j_call: TRBJ1-1; cdr3_nt: TGCAGCGTGGCGGGACAGTACACTGAAGCTTTCTTT; cdr3_aa: CSVAGQYTEAFF
clone_size: NA; d_call: NA; v_call: TRBV12-5; j_call: TRBJ2-3; cdr3_nt: TGTGCTAGTGGTTTAGCAAGGTCAGATACGCAGTATTTT; cdr3_aa: CASGLARSDTQYF
clone_size: NA; d_call: TRBD2; v_call: TRBV5-1; j_call: TRBJ2-3; cdr3_nt: TGCGCCAGCCGCCGATCGGGTAGCGGGCTGAGCACAGATACGCAGTATTTT; cdr3_aa: CASRRSGSGLSTDTQYF
clone_size: few; d_call: NA; v_call: TRBV4-2; j_call: TRBJ2-7; cdr3_nt: TGTGCCAGCAGCCTTGACTTGGAGGGGCTCTACGAGCAGTACTTC; cdr3_aa: CASSLDLEGLYEQYF
clone_size: many; d_call: TRBD1; v_call: TRBV10-3; j_call: TRBJ2-1; cdr3_nt: TGTGCCATCAGAGGGACAGAGAGTATCAATGAGCAGTTCTTC; cdr3_aa: CAIRGTESINEQFF
clone_size: NA; d_call: NA; v_call: TRBV12-3/TRBV12-4; j_call: TRBJ2-7; cdr3_nt: TGTGCCAGCAGTTTTCTCGGGACTCCCAGGAGTGAGCAGTACTTC; cdr3_aa: CASSFLGTPRSEQYF
clone_size: NA; d_call: TRBD1; v_call: TRBV6-1; j_call: TRBJ2-5; cdr3_nt: TGTGCCAGCAGTGAAGCCGGACAGGCCCAAGAGACCCAGTACTTC; cdr3_aa: CASSEAGQAQETQYF
clone_size: NA; d_call: TRBD2; v_call: TRBV12-3/TRBV12-4; j_call: TRBJ2-3; cdr3_nt: TGTGCCAGCACCTCCCTGGGGGGGAGGAATACGCGGTATTTT; cdr3_aa: CASTSLGGRNTRYF
clone_size: few; d_call: NA; v_call: TRBV20-1; j_call: TRBJ1-5; cdr3_nt: TGCAGTGCTAGGAAGGGGGGGACCAATCAGCCCCAGCATTTT; cdr3_aa: CSARKGGTNQPQHF
clone_size: NA; d_call: NA; v_call: TRBV20-1; j_call: TRBJ2-3; cdr3_nt: TGCAGTGCTGGGTCCTGGGGGCACACAGATACGCAGTATTTT; cdr3_aa: CSAGSWGHTDTQYF
clone_size: NA; d_call: TRBD1; v_call: TRBV2; j_call: TRBJ1-5; cdr3_nt: TGTGCCAGCAAGGTCGGGACAGCCAATCAGCCCCAGCATTTT; cdr3_aa: CASKVGTANQPQHF
clone_size: NA; d_call: NA; v_call: TRBV20-1; j_call: TRBJ1-6; cdr3_nt: TGCAGTGCTAAGGGACACCTGAGCTCCTATAATTCACCCCTCCACTTT; cdr3_aa: CSAKGHLSSYNSPLHF
clone_size: few; d_call: NA; v_call: TRBV18; j_call: TRBJ1-6; cdr3_nt: TGTGCCAGCTCACCTAGACAAAAACTGGATTCACCCCTCCACTTT; cdr3_aa: CASSPRQKLDSPLHF
clone_size: NA; d_call: NA; v_call: TRBV4-3; j_call: TRBJ1-1; cdr3_nt: TGCGCCAGCAGCCGAGAAGGAGGGGACACTGAAGCTTTCTTT; cdr3_aa: CASSREGGDTEAFF
clone_size: many; d_call: NA; v_call: TRBV5-1; j_call: TRBJ2-3; cdr3_nt: TGCGCCAGCAGCCCCGGGACTAGCACAGATACGCAGTATTTT; cdr3_aa: CASSPGTSTDTQYF
clone_size: few; d_call: NA; v_call: TRBV7-9; j_call: TRBJ2-7; cdr3_nt: TGTGCCAGCAGCTTTGGAGGGGAGAACGAGCAGTACTTC; cdr3_aa: CASSFGGENEQYF
clone_size: many; d_call: NA; v_call: TRBV18; j_call: TRBJ2-1; cdr3_nt: TGTGCCAGCTCACCACCTCTCCGAGCGAGGAATGAGCAGTTCTTC; cdr3_aa: CASSPPLRARNEQFF
clone_size: NA; d_call: TRBD2; v_call: TRBV7-3; j_call: TRBJ2-7; cdr3_nt: TGTGCCAGCAGCTTGACTAGCGGGGAGACCTACGAGCAGTACTTC; cdr3_aa: CASSLTSGETYEQYF
clone_size: NA; d_call: NA; v_call: TRBV7-2; j_call: TRBJ2-7; cdr3_nt: TGTGCCAGCAGCTTAGCGCGTTGGCAGGTGGGAATTTTC; cdr3_aa: CASSLARWQVGIF
clone_size: NA; d_call: NA; v_call: TRBV11-2; j_call: TRBJ2-1; cdr3_nt: TGTGCCAGCAGCTTACTCGGTATCCGCCTCAGTGGGGAATCTTTCGGCAATGAGCAGTTCTTC; cdr3_aa: CASSLLGIRLSGESFGNEQFF
clone_size: NA; d_call: NA; v_call: TRBV5-1; j_call: TRBJ2-6; cdr3_nt: TGCGCCAGCAGCTTGTGGACCTCTGGGGCCAACGTCCTGACTTTC; cdr3_aa: CASSLWTSGANVLTF
clone_size: NA; d_call: NA; v_call: TRBV7-2; j_call: TRBJ2-3; cdr3_nt: TGTGCCAGCACCCCTCCCCGCCCTCAAGATACGCAGTATTTT; cdr3_aa: CASTPPRPQDTQYF
clone_size: few; d_call: NA; v_call: TRBV6-2/TRBV6-3; j_call: TRBJ1-5; cdr3_nt: TGTGCCAGCGGGCTGCGCAATCAGCCCCAGCATTTT; cdr3_aa: CASGLRNQPQHF
clone_size: NA; d_call: NA; v_call: TRBV6-1; j_call: TRBJ2-3; cdr3_nt: TGTGCCAGCACCCAGACTCGTAGCACAGATACGCAGTATTTT; cdr3_aa: CASTQTRSTDTQYF
clone_size: few; d_call: TRBD2; v_call: TRBV4-1; j_call: TRBJ2-1; cdr3_nt: TGCGCCAGCAGCCAAGTTCGGCTAGCGGGGTATCATGAGCAGTTCTTC; cdr3_aa: CASSQVRLAGYHEQFF
clone_size: many; d_call: NA; v_call: TRBV12-3/TRBV12-4; j_call: TRBJ2-7; cdr3_nt: TGTGCCAGCTCCGAGAGTACTAATCTGGGGGAGCAGTACTTC; cdr3_aa: CASSESTNLGEQYF
clone_size: NA; d_call: TRBD1; v_call: TRBV12-3/TRBV12-4; j_call: TRBJ2-7; cdr3_nt: TGTGCCAGCAGTGGGACAGGGGGCAGGGACGAGCAGTACTTC; cdr3_aa: CASSGTGGRDEQYF
clone_size: NA; d_call: NA; v_call: TRBV7-9; j_call: TRBJ2-7; cdr3_nt: TGTGCCAGCAGCTTACATCCAGGCAGGTCCTACGAGCAGTACTTC; cdr3_aa: CASSLHPGRSYEQYF
clone_size: NA; d_call: TRBD1; v_call: TRBV5-1; j_call: TRBJ1-5; cdr3_nt: TGCGCCAGCAGCTTGGAGGGACAGGACAATCAGCCCCAGCATTTT; cdr3_aa: CASSLEGQDNQPQHF
clone_size: NA; d_call: NA; v_call: TRBV20-1; j_call: TRBJ2-5; cdr3_nt: TGCAGTGCTAGAGATAGCTTCGTTGAGACCCAGTACTTC; cdr3_aa: CSARDSFVETQYF
clone_size: NA; d_call: TRBD2; v_call: TRBV9; j_call: TRBJ2-1; cdr3_nt: TGTGCCAGCAGCGTAGGACTAGCGGGACCTTCGTACAATGAGCAGTTCTTC; cdr3_aa: CASSVGLAGPSYNEQFF
clone_size: NA; d_call: NA; v_call: TRBV7-9; j_call: TRBJ2-7; cdr3_nt: TGTGCCAGCAGCCTACTCCCGAGTCAGGCATCGGGCGAGCAGTACTTC; cdr3_aa: CASSLLPSQASGEQYF
clone_size: many; d_call: TRBD2; v_call: TRBV3-1; j_call: TRBJ2-1; cdr3_nt: TGTGCCAGCAGCTTTGGACTAGCGGGACTTAATGAGCAGTTCTTC; cdr3_aa: CASSFGLAGLNEQFF
clone_size: few; d_call: NA; v_call: TRBV12-3/TRBV12-4; j_call: TRBJ1-5; cdr3_nt: TGTGCCAGCAGCCAGGCACCGGGGCAGCCCCAGCATTTT; cdr3_aa: CASSQAPGQPQHF
clone_size: NA; d_call: NA; v_call: TRBV20-1; j_call: TRBJ2-7; cdr3_nt: TGCAGTGCTAACGGGGCCCTCGAGCAGTACTTC; cdr3_aa: CSANGALEQYF